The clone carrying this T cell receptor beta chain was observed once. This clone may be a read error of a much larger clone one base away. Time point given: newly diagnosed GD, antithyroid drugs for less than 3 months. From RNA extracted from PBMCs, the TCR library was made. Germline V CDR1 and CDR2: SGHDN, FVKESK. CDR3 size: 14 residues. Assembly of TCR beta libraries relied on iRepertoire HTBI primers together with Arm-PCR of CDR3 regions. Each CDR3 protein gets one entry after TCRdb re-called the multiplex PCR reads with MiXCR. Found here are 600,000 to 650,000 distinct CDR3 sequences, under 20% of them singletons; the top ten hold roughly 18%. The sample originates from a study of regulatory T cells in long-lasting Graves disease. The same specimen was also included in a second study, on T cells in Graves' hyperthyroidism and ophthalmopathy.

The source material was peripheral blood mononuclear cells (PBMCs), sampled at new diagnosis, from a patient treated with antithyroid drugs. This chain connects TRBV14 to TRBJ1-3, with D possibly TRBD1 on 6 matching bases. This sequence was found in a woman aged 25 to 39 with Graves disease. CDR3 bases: TGTGCCGGCAGCCACCAGGGGTCTGGAAACACCATATATTTT. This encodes CAGSHQGSGNTIYF.